The clone carrying this TCR beta chain has a handful of counts. Its antigen is currently unknown. Patients picked for sequencing had shown CD8+CD57+ cell expansion detected by flow cytometry. Every one of the patients had aplastic anemia (severe, acquired). Blood was sampled before the patients had received any therapy. This sample is drawn from a study of CD8+CD57+ T cells in acquired aplastic anemia. The overall study: Recorded DNA amounts for sorted CD4+ and CD8+ cells had an average of approximately 2.9 ug.

Genomic DNA, the template, was used for profiling of the TCR beta VDJ and CDR3. One entry per CDR3 protein results from TCRdb running MiXCR on the reads. This sample has under 200,000 distinct CDR3 sequences, with 45% to 55% found just once. This CDR3 is built from 13 residues. Germline V lookup: CDR1 MNHNS, CDR2 SASEGT. V dropped 5 bases and J dropped 10 bases, with 17 bases sitting between them. Overall study findings and caveats: Sharing between patients and controls was observed for about 27 CD8+ CDR3 sequences.

Sequencing was performed on sorted CD4+, CD8+, or CD8+CD57+ T cells (not recorded which) from PBMCs. V and J are TRBV6-1 and TRBJ1-1; D possibly corresponds to TRBD1 (6 bases). This sequence was found in a human donor with aplastic anemia. In DNA, the CDR3 is TGTGCCAGCAGTCCTACTTTACAGGGATCAGCTTTCTTT. It is translated as CASSPTLQGSAFF.